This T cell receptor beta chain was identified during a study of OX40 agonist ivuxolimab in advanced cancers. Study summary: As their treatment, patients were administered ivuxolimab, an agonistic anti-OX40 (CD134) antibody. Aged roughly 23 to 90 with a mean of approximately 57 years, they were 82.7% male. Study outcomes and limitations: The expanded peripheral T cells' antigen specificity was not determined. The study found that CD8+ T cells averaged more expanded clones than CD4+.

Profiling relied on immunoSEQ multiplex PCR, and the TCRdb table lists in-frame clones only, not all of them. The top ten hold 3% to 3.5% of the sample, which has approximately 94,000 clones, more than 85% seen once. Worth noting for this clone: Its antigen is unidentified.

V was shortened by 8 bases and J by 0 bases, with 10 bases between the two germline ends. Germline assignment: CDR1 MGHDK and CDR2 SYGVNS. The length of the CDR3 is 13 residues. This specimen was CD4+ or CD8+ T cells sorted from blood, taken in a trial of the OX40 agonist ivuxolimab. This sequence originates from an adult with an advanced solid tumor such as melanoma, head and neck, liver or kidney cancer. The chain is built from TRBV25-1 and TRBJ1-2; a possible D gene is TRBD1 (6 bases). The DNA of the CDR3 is TGTGCCAGCTCGACAGGAGCTAACTATGGCTACACCTTC. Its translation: CASSTGANYGYTF.